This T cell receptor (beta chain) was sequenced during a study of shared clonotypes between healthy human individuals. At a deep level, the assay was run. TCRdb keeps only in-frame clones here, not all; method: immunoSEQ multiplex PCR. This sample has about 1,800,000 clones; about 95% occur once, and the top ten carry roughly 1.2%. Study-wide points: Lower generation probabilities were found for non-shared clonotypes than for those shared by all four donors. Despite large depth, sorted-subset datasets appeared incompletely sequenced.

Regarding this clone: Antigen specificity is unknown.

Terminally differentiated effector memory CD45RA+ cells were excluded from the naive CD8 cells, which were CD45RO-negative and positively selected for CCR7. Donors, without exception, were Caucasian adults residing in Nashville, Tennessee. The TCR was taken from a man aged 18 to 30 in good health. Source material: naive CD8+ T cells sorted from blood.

The CDR3 sequence: CSVDSGGGSDRYTF. The CDR3 DNA is TGCAGCGTTGACTCGGGTGGAGGGTCGGACCGCTACACCTTC. V gene TRBV29-1 combines with J gene TRBJ1-2; D is ambiguous. CDR3 size: 14 residues. Germline CDR1 and CDR2: SQVTM and ANQGSEA. Trimming removed 3 bases from V and 9 bases from J, with 20 bases in between.